This T cell receptor (beta chain) came from a study of T cells in Graves' hyperthyroidism and ophthalmopathy. Across the whole study: Peripheral blood specimens were obtained at initial diagnosis, prior to any treatment.

Amplification yielded TCR beta CDR3 regions, with RNA transcripts as the source. A first-round RT-PCR of the TCR CDR3 used the HTBI primer set. MiXCR was run by TCRdb on the multiplex PCR reads, yielding one entry per CDR3 protein. The sample records roughly 200,000 distinct CDR3 sequences, roughly 17% being singletons. Study-level findings and limits: Researchers found most expanded thyroid clonotypes above 0.001 in blood as well.

This CDR3 has 15 residues. V dropped 3 bases and J dropped 3; count of bases not matched to a gene: 3. Germline V gene lookup returns CDR1 LNHNV and CDR2 YYDKDF (reference sequence). This clonotype was found many times. What it binds is not known. Material: blood. V gene TRBV15 combines with J gene TRBJ2-7; 12 bases line up with TRBD2. This clonotype originated in a woman in her 50s with Graves' hyperthyroidism. DNA for the CDR3: TGTGCCACCAGCAGTCTGACTAGCGGGAGCTACGAGCAGTACTTC. This gives the protein CATSSLTSGSYEQYF.